This TCR beta chain was sequenced in a study of blood T cell repertoires in COVID-19. Study-level information: Acute and convalescent COVID-19 samples came from the United States, Italy and Spain. Nucleic acid was either cDNA or gDNA, and it came from T cells, B-cell-depleted T cells, or PBMCs.

This clone was detected once. Followed over time, Seattle patients had been enrolled while infection was active. In the original analysis: It was from reference gene primer amplification that nucleated cell counts were estimated. Generated by immunoSEQ multiplex PCR, the TCRdb table keeps only in-frame clones and is missing some. The V and J calls and clone size were taken over from that table, and D and trimming were inferred from the DNA. The repertoire holds some 180,000 clones, with 84% as singletons. Trimming stripped 3 bases from V and 7 bases from J, with 16 bases between. CDR1 and CDR2 (germline): KGHSH, LQKENI. This CDR3 has 16 amino acids.

V and J are TRBV18 and TRBJ1-6; perhaps TRBD1 as D (5 bases). The origin of this receptor is a woman aged 80 or over with COVID-19, enrolled during active disease. Input material: peripheral blood. In nucleotides, the CDR3 is TGTGCCAGCTCACCCGCCAGGGATATTTCCAATTCACCCCTCCACTTT. Translation gives CASSPARDISNSPLHF.